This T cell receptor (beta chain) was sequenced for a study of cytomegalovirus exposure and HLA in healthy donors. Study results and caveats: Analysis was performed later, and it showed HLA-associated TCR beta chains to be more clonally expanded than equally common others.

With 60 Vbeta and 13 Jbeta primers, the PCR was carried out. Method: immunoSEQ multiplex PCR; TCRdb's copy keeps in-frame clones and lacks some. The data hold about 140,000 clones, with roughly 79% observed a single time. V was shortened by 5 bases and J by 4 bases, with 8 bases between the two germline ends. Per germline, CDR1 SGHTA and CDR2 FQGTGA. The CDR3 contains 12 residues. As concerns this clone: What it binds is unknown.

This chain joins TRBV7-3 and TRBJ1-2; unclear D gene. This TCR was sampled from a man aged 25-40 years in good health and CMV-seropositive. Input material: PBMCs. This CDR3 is CASSADTYGYTF. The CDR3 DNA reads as TGTGCCAGCAGCGCCGACACCTATGGCTACACCTTC.